This TCR beta chain derives from a study of blood T cell repertoires in COVID-19. Study details: Samples taken during acute and convalescent COVID-19 were collected in the United States, Italy and Spain. T cells, B-cell-depleted T cells, or PBMCs supplied cDNA or gDNA.

The CDR3 has 16 amino acids. The germline V and J ends were trimmed by 4 bases and 6 bases, with 22 bases remaining between them. In the original workflow: Estimation of nucleated cell counts relied on the amplification of reference gene primers. Produced via immunoSEQ multiplex PCR; TCRdb's table is partial and in-frame only. V, J and clone size are taken as reported in that table, and D and trimming were inferred from the DNA itself. This sample has 110,000 or so clones, with roughly 83% found just once. This TCR was sampled from a woman aged 55-75 years with acute or convalescent COVID-19. V gene TRBV23-1 combines with J gene TRBJ2-7; tentatively, D is TRBD2 (7 bases). TRBV23-1 is noted as an ORF with a role that remains uncertain. The specimen was peripheral blood. The CDR3 sequence: CASSPGSWGGAPEQYF. The DNA of the CDR3 is TGCGCCAGCAGTCCGGGAAGTTGGGGGGGGGCACCCGAGCAGTACTTC.